A selection of T cell receptor beta chains follows, all from one sample in a study of early T cells in non-severe SARS-CoV-2 infection. TCRdb called the 5' RACE reads again in MiXCR, with one record for every CDR3 protein. Of some 98,000 distinct CDR3 sequences in the sample, approximately 10% were seen once. Sequencing was performed on whole blood. The source of these receptors is an adult who was a healthcare worker with PCR-confirmed SARS-CoV-2 infection or an uninfected control (not recorded which). CDR3s include the opening cysteine and the closing phenylalanine or tryptophan. The order of the fields is J gene, clone size, D gene, V gene, CDR3 protein, CDR3 DNA. A D gene is named only where the DNA matches it firmly. Part of the rows lack a size; the others show once, few, many or a class for expanded clones.

j_gene: TRBJ2-7
abundance: NA
d_gene: NA
v_gene: TRBV24-1
CDR3aa: CATSDRRDLYEQYF
CDR3nt: TGTGCCACCAGTGACCGCCGGGACTTATACGAGCAGTACTTC

j_gene: TRBJ2-2
abundance: NA
d_gene: TRBD2
v_gene: TRBV4-1
CDR3aa: CASSPRTSGGTGELFF
CDR3nt: TGCGCCAGCAGCCCTAGGACTAGCGGAGGCACCGGGGAGCTGTTTTTT

j_gene: TRBJ1-1
abundance: NA
d_gene: NA
v_gene: TRBV7-6
CDR3aa: CASSRDINTEAFF
CDR3nt: TGTGCCAGCAGCAGGGACATTAACACTGAAGCTTTCTTT

j_gene: TRBJ2-5
abundance: many
d_gene: NA
v_gene: TRBV20-1
CDR3aa: CSARDGQRGQETQYF
CDR3nt: TGCAGTGCTAGAGATGGCCAAAGGGGGCAAGAGACCCAGTACTTC

j_gene: TRBJ2-1
abundance: NA
d_gene: TRBD2
v_gene: TRBV10-2
CDR3aa: CASKAGRPSYNEQFF
CDR3nt: TGCGCCAGCAAAGCGGGGCGGCCCTCCTACAATGAGCAGTTCTTC

j_gene: TRBJ2-3
abundance: few
d_gene: NA
v_gene: TRBV30
CDR3aa: CAWSVGRVDTQYF
CDR3nt: TGTGCCTGGAGTGTAGGTAGGGTGGATACGCAGTATTTT

j_gene: TRBJ1-2
abundance: NA
d_gene: NA
v_gene: TRBV2
CDR3aa: CASTPRTERSF
CDR3nt: TGTGCCAGCACCCCACGGACAGAACGCTCCTTC

j_gene: TRBJ1-5
abundance: few
d_gene: NA
v_gene: TRBV3-1
CDR3aa: CASGDGSNQPQHF
CDR3nt: TGTGCCAGCGGGGACGGTAGCAATCAGCCCCAGCATTTT

j_gene: TRBJ1-2
abundance: many
d_gene: TRBD1
v_gene: TRBV10-3
CDR3aa: CAISRQGANYGYTF
CDR3nt: TGTGCCATCAGTCGACAGGGGGCAAACTATGGCTACACCTTC

j_gene: TRBJ2-2
abundance: many
d_gene: NA
v_gene: TRBV6-6
CDR3aa: CASSYGDSGELFF
CDR3nt: TGTGCCAGCAGTTACGGGGATTCCGGGGAGCTGTTTTTT

j_gene: TRBJ1-2
abundance: many
d_gene: TRBD1
v_gene: TRBV6-5
CDR3aa: CASSQAPGQGTDYGYTF
CDR3nt: TGTGCCAGCAGTCAGGCCCCGGGACAGGGTACGGACTATGGCTACACCTTC

j_gene: TRBJ2-4
abundance: NA
d_gene: NA
v_gene: TRBV28
CDR3aa: CASRPTARNIQYF
CDR3nt: TGTGCCAGCAGGCCCACAGCTAGGAACATTCAGTACTTC

j_gene: TRBJ2-7
abundance: many
d_gene: NA
v_gene: TRBV5-1
CDR3aa: CASSFGGHSGEQYF
CDR3nt: TGCGCCAGCAGCTTTGGTGGTCATTCGGGGGAGCAGTACTTC

j_gene: TRBJ1-2
abundance: many
d_gene: TRBD1
v_gene: TRBV20-1
CDR3aa: CSASPTGRNYGYTF
CDR3nt: TGCAGTGCTAGTCCGACAGGGAGGAACTATGGCTACACCTTC

j_gene: TRBJ2-3
abundance: once
d_gene: TRBD2
v_gene: TRBV7-3
CDR3aa: CASSLSPGLAGGKDTQYF
CDR3nt: TGTGCCAGCAGCTTATCCCCCGGACTAGCGGGGGGGAAGGATACGCAGTATTTT

j_gene: TRBJ2-2
abundance: NA
d_gene: TRBD1
v_gene: TRBV5-1
CDR3aa: CASSTRTGSGELFF
CDR3nt: TGCGCCAGCAGCACCCGGACAGGGTCCGGGGAGCTGTTTTTT

j_gene: TRBJ2-1
abundance: NA
d_gene: TRBD1
v_gene: TRBV10-3
CDR3aa: CAIRPGQGAHEQFF
CDR3nt: TGTGCCATCCGTCCGGGACAGGGGGCCCATGAGCAGTTCTTC

j_gene: TRBJ2-4
abundance: NA
d_gene: NA
v_gene: TRBV18
CDR3aa: CASSPSRDKNIQYF
CDR3nt: TGTGCCAGCTCACCAAGCAGGGACAAAAACATTCAGTACTTC

j_gene: TRBJ1-6
abundance: NA
d_gene: TRBD1
v_gene: TRBV6-6
CDR3aa: CASSSLGQVSPLHF
CDR3nt: TGTGCCAGCAGTTCCTTGGGACAGGTTTCACCCCTCCACTTT

j_gene: TRBJ2-7
abundance: NA
d_gene: NA
v_gene: TRBV11-2
CDR3aa: CASSQKGDRSYEQYF
CDR3nt: TGTGCCAGCAGCCAGAAAGGGGACCGCTCCTACGAGCAGTACTTC

j_gene: TRBJ2-2
abundance: few
d_gene: TRBD1
v_gene: TRBV4-1
CDR3aa: CASSQSGTGRYTGELFF
CDR3nt: TGCGCCAGCAGCCAGTCCGGGACAGGGCGTTATACCGGGGAGCTGTTTTTT

j_gene: TRBJ2-1
abundance: many
d_gene: TRBD1
v_gene: TRBV24-1
CDR3aa: CATSHPGQGYDEQFF
CDR3nt: TGTGCCACCAGTCATCCGGGACAGGGTTACGATGAGCAGTTCTTC

j_gene: TRBJ1-1
abundance: few
d_gene: NA
v_gene: TRBV28
CDR3aa: CASSLERLEAFF
CDR3nt: TGTGCCAGCAGTTTAGAGAGACTTGAAGCTTTCTTT

j_gene: TRBJ1-6
abundance: many
d_gene: NA
v_gene: TRBV12-3/TRBV12-4
CDR3aa: CASSLAFRVSPLHF
CDR3nt: TGTGCCAGCAGTTTAGCCTTCAGGGTTTCACCCCTCCACTTT

j_gene: TRBJ1-1
abundance: few
d_gene: NA
v_gene: TRBV29-1
CDR3aa: CSVQRTTNTEAFF
CDR3nt: TGCAGCGTACAAAGAACGACGAACACTGAAGCTTTCTTT

j_gene: TRBJ1-4
abundance: NA
d_gene: NA
v_gene: TRBV3-1
CDR3aa: CASSQDRSSTGSSEKLFF
CDR3nt: TGTGCCAGCAGCCAAGATCGGTCCTCAACCGGGTCGAGTGAAAAACTGTTTTTT

j_gene: TRBJ2-1
abundance: few
d_gene: TRBD2
v_gene: TRBV20-1
CDR3aa: CSASLSGLAGADEQFF
CDR3nt: TGCAGTGCTAGCCTTTCCGGACTAGCGGGAGCTGATGAGCAGTTCTTC

j_gene: TRBJ2-1
abundance: many
d_gene: TRBD2
v_gene: TRBV20-1
CDR3aa: CSASLTSGGRSSYNEQFF
CDR3nt: TGCAGTGCTTCCTTGACTAGCGGGGGGCGTAGCTCCTACAATGAGCAGTTCTTC

j_gene: TRBJ2-7
abundance: many
d_gene: NA
v_gene: TRBV5-4
CDR3aa: CASSSTRSSYEQYF
CDR3nt: TGTGCCAGCAGCTCCACTAGGAGCTCCTACGAGCAGTACTTC

j_gene: TRBJ2-2
abundance: few
d_gene: NA
v_gene: TRBV20-1
CDR3aa: CSAKNLDLGTGELFF
CDR3nt: TGCAGTGCTAAAAACCTGGATCTCGGCACCGGGGAGCTGTTTTTT

j_gene: TRBJ1-1
abundance: NA
d_gene: NA
v_gene: TRBV20-1
CDR3aa: CSAREDSLNTEAFF
CDR3nt: TGCAGTGCTAGGGAGGACAGCTTGAACACTGAAGCTTTCTTT

j_gene: TRBJ1-1
abundance: NA
d_gene: NA
v_gene: TRBV20-1
CDR3aa: CSARDQGRDTEAFF
CDR3nt: TGCAGTGCTAGAGATCAGGGGCGGGACACTGAAGCTTTCTTT

j_gene: TRBJ2-7
abundance: NA
d_gene: NA
v_gene: TRBV20-1
CDR3aa: CSGAGGSSYEQYF
CDR3nt: TGCAGTGGAGCAGGGGGGTCCTCCTACGAGCAGTACTTC

j_gene: TRBJ2-7
abundance: many
d_gene: NA
v_gene: TRBV27
CDR3aa: CASSSGDSYEQYF
CDR3nt: TGTGCCAGCAGTTCAGGGGACTCCTACGAGCAGTACTTC

j_gene: TRBJ1-1
abundance: many
d_gene: NA
v_gene: TRBV28
CDR3aa: CASLGRLNTEAFF
CDR3nt: TGTGCCAGCCTGGGGCGGTTGAACACTGAAGCTTTCTTT

j_gene: TRBJ2-3
abundance: few
d_gene: NA
v_gene: TRBV7-6
CDR3aa: CASSLAHIQGPYF
CDR3nt: TGTGCCAGCAGCTTAGCGCATATACAGGGACCGTATTTT

j_gene: TRBJ2-1
abundance: NA
d_gene: NA
v_gene: TRBV7-2
CDR3aa: CASSLSPAGNEQFF
CDR3nt: TGTGCCAGCAGCTTAAGCCCAGCAGGCAATGAGCAGTTCTTC

j_gene: TRBJ2-1
abundance: few
d_gene: NA
v_gene: TRBV7-9
CDR3aa: CASSLLSFEQFF
CDR3nt: TGTGCCAGCAGCTTATTGTCATTTGAGCAGTTCTTC

j_gene: TRBJ1-1
abundance: few
d_gene: NA
v_gene: TRBV20-1
CDR3aa: CSARDRAARFEGAFF
CDR3nt: TGCAGTGCTAGAGATCGAGCGGCCAGATTTGAGGGAGCTTTCTTT

j_gene: TRBJ1-1
abundance: many
d_gene: NA
v_gene: TRBV6-6
CDR3aa: CASRPGVTSTEAFF
CDR3nt: TGTGCCAGCAGACCAGGGGTGACGAGCACTGAAGCTTTCTTT

j_gene: TRBJ2-3
abundance: many
d_gene: NA
v_gene: TRBV9
CDR3aa: CASSRLSTYTDTQYF
CDR3nt: TGTGCCAGCAGCCGTCTTAGCACTTACACAGATACGCAGTATTTT

j_gene: TRBJ1-1
abundance: many
d_gene: TRBD1
v_gene: TRBV6-5
CDR3aa: CASSYEQGDTEAFF
CDR3nt: TGTGCCAGCAGTTACGAACAGGGGGACACTGAAGCTTTCTTT

j_gene: TRBJ2-3
abundance: NA
d_gene: TRBD2
v_gene: TRBV29-1
CDR3aa: CSVRGTSGEDTQYF
CDR3nt: TGCAGCGTTCGAGGGACTAGCGGGGAAGATACGCAGTATTTT

j_gene: TRBJ2-7
abundance: few
d_gene: NA
v_gene: TRBV6-2/TRBV6-3
CDR3aa: CASRRTDNYEQYF
CDR3nt: TGTGCCAGCAGAAGGACTGACAACTACGAGCAGTACTTC

j_gene: TRBJ2-5
abundance: NA
d_gene: NA
v_gene: TRBV7-8
CDR3aa: CASSLFGFAETQYF
CDR3nt: TGTGCCAGCAGCTTATTCGGGTTCGCAGAGACCCAGTACTTC

j_gene: TRBJ1-1
abundance: many
d_gene: TRBD1
v_gene: TRBV9
CDR3aa: CASSPSIGRGRMNTEAFF
CDR3nt: TGTGCCAGCAGCCCAAGTATAGGCAGGGGGCGCATGAACACTGAAGCTTTCTTT

j_gene: TRBJ2-2
abundance: many
d_gene: NA
v_gene: TRBV30
CDR3aa: CAWSKPGRRFPTGELFF
CDR3nt: TGTGCCTGGAGCAAGCCGGGACGGAGATTCCCTACCGGGGAGCTGTTTTTT

j_gene: TRBJ2-3
abundance: NA
d_gene: NA
v_gene: TRBV24-1
CDR3aa: CATSDTSGSSTDTQYF
CDR3nt: TGTGCCACCAGTGATACATCGGGGTCTAGCACAGATACGCAGTATTTT

j_gene: TRBJ2-1
abundance: few
d_gene: NA
v_gene: TRBV5-4
CDR3aa: CASSGGLTANEQFF
CDR3nt: TGTGCCAGCAGCGGGGGACTGACCGCCAATGAGCAGTTCTTC

j_gene: TRBJ2-1
abundance: NA
d_gene: NA
v_gene: TRBV28
CDR3aa: CASSADAISYNEQFF
CDR3nt: TGTGCCAGCAGCGCCGATGCGATTTCCTACAATGAGCAGTTCTTC

j_gene: TRBJ1-2
abundance: NA
d_gene: NA
v_gene: TRBV20-1
CDR3aa: CSARDRQSSYGYTF
CDR3nt: TGCAGTGCTAGAGACAGACAGAGTAGCTATGGCTACACCTTC

j_gene: TRBJ2-2
abundance: few
d_gene: NA
v_gene: TRBV30
CDR3aa: CACCRGLTGELFF
CDR3nt: TGTGCCTGCTGCAGGGGACTAACCGGGGAGCTGTTTTTT

j_gene: TRBJ2-3
abundance: few
d_gene: NA
v_gene: TRBV9
CDR3aa: CASSVGVTTDTQYF
CDR3nt: TGTGCCAGCAGCGTAGGGGTTACCACAGATACGCAGTATTTT

j_gene: TRBJ2-3
abundance: NA
d_gene: TRBD1
v_gene: TRBV2
CDR3aa: CASGGQGLTDTQYF
CDR3nt: TGTGCCAGCGGAGGACAGGGTTTGACAGATACGCAGTATTTT

j_gene: TRBJ1-3
abundance: NA
d_gene: TRBD1
v_gene: TRBV20-1
CDR3aa: CSARQGAYGNTIYF
CDR3nt: TGCAGTGCTAGACAGGGGGCTTATGGAAACACCATATATTTT

j_gene: TRBJ1-4
abundance: few
d_gene: TRBD1
v_gene: TRBV20-1
CDR3aa: CSAGTGGRVEKLFF
CDR3nt: TGCAGTGCTGGAACAGGGGGAAGGGTTGAAAAACTGTTTTTT

j_gene: TRBJ2-1
abundance: many
d_gene: NA
v_gene: TRBV4-1
CDR3aa: CASSGRDWGSTEQFF
CDR3nt: TGCGCCAGCAGCGGGCGGGACTGGGGCAGCACTGAGCAGTTCTTC

j_gene: TRBJ2-6
abundance: NA
d_gene: NA
v_gene: TRBV30
CDR3aa: CAWSAGWSSGANVLTF
CDR3nt: TGTGCCTGGAGTGCAGGCTGGAGCTCTGGGGCCAACGTCCTGACTTTC

j_gene: TRBJ2-1
abundance: many
d_gene: NA
v_gene: TRBV6-5
CDR3aa: CASRSGVGGSSWGDEQFF
CDR3nt: TGTGCCAGCAGGAGTGGGGTAGGCGGTTCATCCTGGGGAGATGAGCAGTTCTTC

j_gene: TRBJ2-2
abundance: few
d_gene: TRBD1
v_gene: TRBV29-1
CDR3aa: CSVEDQGQGNTGELFF
CDR3nt: TGCAGCGTTGAAGATCAAGGACAGGGTAACACCGGGGAGCTGTTTTTT